These T cell receptor beta chains were read from a single sample in a study of T cell changes during pregnancy in multiple sclerosis. Assay: immunoSEQ multiplex PCR; the TCRdb copy retains only in-frame clones and omits some. The repertoire holds over 70,000 clones, with 92% as singletons. Source: peripheral blood, taken in the first trimester of pregnancy. Every receptor here comes from a female donor in good health, enrolled as a control in a pregnancy study. The CDR3 runs from the conserved cysteine through the conserved F or W. The D gene is left open where the match is weak. Part of the rows lack a size; the others show once, few, many or a class for expanded clones.

V gene: TRBV7-9
J gene: TRBJ2-5
D gene: TRBD1
clone size: -
CDR3 DNA: TGTGCCAGCAGCGGGGACAGGGAAAAAGAGACCCAGTACTTC
CDR3 protein: CASSGDREKETQYF

V gene: TRBV27
J gene: TRBJ1-2
D gene: TRBD1
clone size: -
CDR3 DNA: TGTGCCAGCACGACAGGGTCGTCTGGCTACACCTTC
CDR3 protein: CASTTGSSGYTF

V gene: TRBV18
J gene: TRBJ1-2
D gene: -
clone size: -
CDR3 DNA: TGTGCCAGCTCACCACCTCCGTCCCCCTATGGCTACACCTTC
CDR3 protein: CASSPPPSPYGYTF

V gene: TRBV5-1
J gene: TRBJ2-7
D gene: TRBD2
clone size: -
CDR3 DNA: TGCGCCAGCAGCCCCACTAGCGGAAACTACGAGCAGTACTTC
CDR3 protein: CASSPTSGNYEQYF

V gene: TRBV28
J gene: TRBJ1-4
D gene: -
clone size: -
CDR3 DNA: TGTGCCAGCAGTGGAAGACTCCGGAATGAAAAACTGTTTTTT
CDR3 protein: CASSGRLRNEKLFF

V gene: TRBV7-2
J gene: TRBJ1-5
D gene: -
clone size: -
CDR3 DNA: TGTGCCAGCAGCTTAGATAGGGGGATCCAGCCCCAGCATTTT
CDR3 protein: CASSLDRGIQPQHF

V gene: TRBV28
J gene: TRBJ2-3
D gene: TRBD2
clone size: -
CDR3 DNA: TGTGCCAGCAGTTTAGAACGGGAGGACCCTAGCACAGATACGCAGTATTTT
CDR3 protein: CASSLEREDPSTDTQYF

V gene: TRBV28
J gene: TRBJ2-3
D gene: TRBD2
clone size: -
CDR3 DNA: TGTGCCAGCCCTCGTAGCGGGAGGCCGTACACAGATACGCAGTATTTT
CDR3 protein: CASPRSGRPYTDTQYF

V gene: TRBV7-9
J gene: TRBJ2-1
D gene: TRBD2
clone size: -
CDR3 DNA: TGTGCCAGCAGCCCAAAGGGTGGGACTAGCGGTTACAATGAGCAGTTCTTC
CDR3 protein: CASSPKGGTSGYNEQFF

V gene: TRBV11-2
J gene: TRBJ1-1
D gene: -
clone size: few
CDR3 DNA: TGTGCCAGCAGCCTGTACATTTTGAACACTGAAGCTTTCTTT
CDR3 protein: CASSLYILNTEAFF

V gene: TRBV7-2
J gene: TRBJ2-1
D gene: TRBD2
clone size: -
CDR3 DNA: TGTGCCAGCAGCTTAGGGGCCGGGAGGGTGGGGAGCAATGAGCAGTTCTTC
CDR3 protein: CASSLGAGRVGSNEQFF

V gene: TRBV7-2
J gene: TRBJ2-3
D gene: -
clone size: -
CDR3 DNA: TGTGCCAGCAGCTTAGCCTCACTAGATACGCAGTATTTT
CDR3 protein: CASSLASLDTQYF

V gene: TRBV21-1
J gene: TRBJ2-2
D gene: -
clone size: -
CDR3 DNA: TGTGCCAGCAGCAAAGGCATCCCGTGCCAGGCGAACACCGGGGAGCTGTTTTTT
CDR3 protein: CASSKGIPCQANTGELFF

V gene: TRBV18
J gene: TRBJ2-7
D gene: -
clone size: -
CDR3 DNA: TGTGCCAGCTCACATGACACCAGCTACGAGCAGTACTTC
CDR3 protein: CASSHDTSYEQYF

V gene: TRBV18
J gene: TRBJ1-5
D gene: TRBD1
clone size: -
CDR3 DNA: TGTGCCAGCTCCCGGACAGGGCATGGCAATCAGCCCCAGCATTTT
CDR3 protein: CASSRTGHGNQPQHF

V gene: TRBV28
J gene: TRBJ1-5
D gene: TRBD1
clone size: -
CDR3 DNA: TGTTTCGGGGACAGAAGCAATCAGCCCCAGCATTTT
CDR3 protein: CFGDRSNQPQHF

V gene: TRBV5-4
J gene: TRBJ2-5
D gene: TRBD2
clone size: -
CDR3 DNA: TGTGCCAGCAGCTTGGGGTTAGCGGGCCAGCGGGATTTTCGAGAGACCCAGTACTTC
CDR3 protein: CASSLGLAGQRDFRETQYF

V gene: TRBV6-1
J gene: TRBJ2-2
D gene: -
clone size: -
CDR3 DNA: TGTGCCAGCAGTGAACTACGGGGGTTCACCGGGGAGCTGTTTTTT
CDR3 protein: CASSELRGFTGELFF

V gene: TRBV7-8
J gene: TRBJ2-7
D gene: TRBD2
clone size: few
CDR3 DNA: TGTGCCAGCAGCTTGGGGAGCGGGAGGGATCGCGCGCAGTACTTC
CDR3 protein: CASSLGSGRDRAQYF

V gene: TRBV15
J gene: TRBJ1-3
D gene: TRBD1
clone size: -
CDR3 DNA: TGTGCCACCAGCAGAGACCCGACAGGGGGTATGTCTGGAAACACCATATATTTT
CDR3 protein: CATSRDPTGGMSGNTIYF

V gene: TRBV4-1
J gene: TRBJ1-2
D gene: TRBD1
clone size: -
CDR3 DNA: TGCGCCAGCAGCCGCATCAGGACAGGGGACTATGGCTACACCTTC
CDR3 protein: CASSRIRTGDYGYTF

V gene: TRBV18
J gene: TRBJ2-3
D gene: TRBD2
clone size: once
CDR3 DNA: TGTGCCAGCTCACGGGAGCGGGAATCAGATACGCAGTATTTT
CDR3 protein: CASSRERESDTQYF

V gene: TRBV29-1
J gene: TRBJ1-5
D gene: TRBD1
clone size: -
CDR3 DNA: TGCAGCGCCACGACAGGGGAAAGTCAGCCCCAGCATTTT
CDR3 protein: CSATTGESQPQHF

V gene: TRBV5-1
J gene: TRBJ2-3
D gene: TRBD2
clone size: -
CDR3 DNA: TGCGCCAGCAGCTCCGGGACTAGCGGCCCAGATACGCAGTATTTT
CDR3 protein: CASSSGTSGPDTQYF

V gene: TRBV6-1
J gene: TRBJ1-5
D gene: -
clone size: few
CDR3 DNA: TGTGCCAGCAGTGAAGGACTCAGGGGCAATCAGCCCCAGCATTTT
CDR3 protein: CASSEGLRGNQPQHF